This TCR beta chain was sequenced during a study of human T cells and chemical hapten exposure. Germline V gene sequence: CDR1 MNHEY, CDR2 SMNVEV (reference sequence). V was cut by 5 bases and J by 12 bases, with 19 bases left in between. This CDR3 spans 13 amino acids. This clonotype was counted many times. The study's library attached unique molecular identifiers to single cDNA molecules. Each CDR3 protein is one row after TCRdb ran MiXCR on the reads. The table lists around 120,000 distinct CDR3 sequences, over 6.5% of them singletons. The template was total RNA from unfractionated whole blood. V is TRBV27 and J is TRBJ1-1; the D is unclear. The clonotype originates from a human donor in good health. Some clones in this sample may be carry-over from other donors' samples. Input material: whole blood. CDR3 coding DNA: TGTGCCAGCAGTACCCCGCAGAGAGGAAGAACTTTCTTT. Translating it yields CASSTPQRGRTFF.